The present TCR beta chain was sequenced within a study of blood T cells in healthy people across ages. This clonotype was picked up many times. V was clipped by 5 bases and J by 5 bases; unmatched bases: 4. Germline CDR1 is PRHDT and CDR2 is FYEKMQ (reference sequence). This CDR3 is 14 amino acids long. With a J-beta primer mix and a sample-barcoded 5' primer, a second PCR ran 7 to 11 cycles. Unique molecular identifiers of 12 random nucleotides labeled each cDNA. TCRdb reanalysed the 5' RACE reads using MiXCR and keeps one entry per CDR3 protein. The data contain more than 500,000 distinct CDR3 sequences, roughly a quarter of them singletons. In addition, the sample was reused for a study of T cells of mothers and their children. That source notes: Thymic selection shapes TCR recombination output in related pairs, and it does so similarly in unrelated pairs. No T cell clones of persistent microchimeric origin were detected.

The sample consisted of blood. This chain uses TRBV13 with TRBJ2-1; TRBD2 agrees at 9 bases. The receptor was isolated from a boy aged 2 to 10 in good health. The CDR3 nucleotides are TGTGCCAGCAGCCCCGAGCGGGGGGACAATGAGCAGTTCTTC. Its translation is CASSPERGDNEQFF. The full variable domain, completed using reference TRBV13 and TRBJ2-1, is AAGVIQSPRHLIKEKRETATLKCYPIPRHDTVYWYQQGPGQDPQFLISFYEKMQSDKGSIPDRFSAQQFSDYHSELNMSSLELGDSALYFCASSPERGDNEQFFGPGTRLTVL.